This record covers a single T cell receptor (beta chain). The antigen is unknown. Researchers ran the PCR with 60 Vbeta and 13 Jbeta primers. This table comes from immunoSEQ multiplex PCR, and its TCRdb copy is limited to in-frame clones, with some not included. The sample has 130,000 or so clones; roughly 72% are singletons. The sample belongs to a study of cytomegalovirus exposure and HLA in healthy donors. Study-level points and caveats: Trimming of TCR beta V- and J-genes showed a link, identified in a later analysis, to a missense DCLRE1C variant. The study listed some 160 cytomegalovirus-associated TCR beta chains.

The CDR3 is 12 amino acids. Germline assignment: CDR1 SNHLY and CDR2 FYNNEI. The V end was cut by 5 bases, the J end by 6 bases, with 8 bases between. The sequenced material came from PBMCs. The origin of this receptor is a male donor in good health and CMV-seronegative. The chain has TRBV2 and TRBJ2-1, with D hard to call. The CDR3 DNA follows: TGTGCCAGCAGTCCCCGGTCCAATGAGCAGTTCTTC. It yields the protein CASSPRSNEQFF.